These T cell receptor beta chains were read from a single sample in a study of T cell repertoires in cytomegalovirus infection. TCRdb redid the calling of the reads with MiXCR, one entry per CDR3 protein. The sample includes just over 300,000 distinct CDR3 sequences, 15% to 20% of them seen just once. Material for sequencing was PBMCs. The receptor set was obtained from a human donor in good health (CMV status not recorded). Some clones in this sample may be carry-over from other donors' samples. The conserved cysteine and the conserved F or W are not part of the CDR3 here. Each record gives: D gene, V gene, J gene, CDR3 protein. D genes are given only for firm matches.

.	TRBV5-1	TRBJ1-2	ASSESVGLTGYT
.	TRBV29-1	TRBJ2-1	SVESEQF
.	TRBV2	TRBJ2-1	ASSEGANEQF
.	TRBV5-4	TRBJ1-6	ASSLRRTTDSPLH
.	TRBV12-3/TRBV12-4	TRBJ1-3	ASSPGDRGSGNTIY
.	TRBV6-2/TRBV6-3	TRBJ2-1	ASSYPSVRTLTLSYNEQF
.	TRBV7-2	TRBJ1-2	ASSLVNSPEGSYT
.	TRBV7-2	TRBJ1-4	ASSLVRDTGILF
.	TRBV5-1	TRBJ2-1	ASSLVQQNEQF
.	TRBV4-2	TRBJ1-4	ASSQDPGATNEKLF
.	TRBV4-2	TRBJ1-1	ASSPQESLNTEAF
.	TRBV3-1	TRBJ1-1	ASSQNGMNTEAF
TRBD2	TRBV3-1	TRBJ2-7	ASSQGSGGYEQY
.	TRBV7-2	TRBJ2-5	ASSPNPGGQETQY
TRBD2	TRBV6-6	TRBJ2-1	ASRDGTSGANEQF
TRBD1	TRBV20-1	TRBJ2-7	SASLARGRREQY
TRBD2	TRBV5-4	TRBJ2-3	ASSLVSSGSPLSTDTQY
.	TRBV4-1	TRBJ2-7	ASSHPGGSYEQY
TRBD1	TRBV25-1	TRBJ1-2	ASSAHFWRQGAQGYT
.	TRBV29-1	TRBJ1-2	SVEGPADYYGYT
.	TRBV7-2	TRBJ1-1	ATDLVGQNTEAF
.	TRBV6-5	TRBJ2-7	ASSYRDTYYEQY
TRBD1	TRBV10-3	TRBJ1-5	AISEFGQGSNQPQH
.	TRBV20-1	TRBJ2-7	SARTKRGFPEQY
.	TRBV6-6	TRBJ2-2	ASSYVRGAGGELF
.	TRBV6-6	TRBJ1-1	ASSTVNTEAF
.	TRBV7-8	TRBJ2-2	ASSLGPGGPNTGELF
TRBD2	TRBV5-4	TRBJ2-3	ASSLGLAGTSRDTQY
TRBD1	TRBV2	TRBJ2-3	ASSIQGGGGDTQY
.	TRBV20-1	TRBJ2-7	SATPTLPESSYEQY
TRBD2	TRBV7-2	TRBJ2-5	ASSLALAGGGETQY
TRBD1	TRBV5-4	TRBJ1-4	ASSMDRGQSGGEKLF
.	TRBV7-8	TRBJ2-1	ASSLAYRVRGFEREQF
.	TRBV19	TRBJ1-1	ASTDPNVNTEAF
.	TRBV20-1	TRBJ1-1	SARGPRGLKAF
.	TRBV6-5	TRBJ2-1	ASSYSGNRPLNNEQF
TRBD1	TRBV28	TRBJ2-7	ASSTPGQGTYEQY
TRBD2	TRBV20-1	TRBJ2-1	SASINSGGAQNEQF
TRBD1	TRBV6-6	TRBJ2-7	ASSYSRQGANEQY
.	TRBV27	TRBJ1-5	ASRLDRNQPQH
TRBD2	TRBV11-2	TRBJ2-1	ASSPGGASDNEQF
TRBD1	TRBV19	TRBJ2-7	ASRTRTGAYEQY
.	TRBV10-3	TRBJ2-7	AISDPTLSYEQY
.	TRBV5-4	TRBJ2-5	ASSPGGLDKQETQY
.	TRBV10-3	TRBJ2-3	AISEGDTDTQY
TRBD1	TRBV7-2	TRBJ2-5	ASSLGRTGGGTQY
TRBD1	TRBV19	TRBJ2-7	ASSNQHSGQGSIYEQY
.	TRBV20-1	TRBJ1-6	SATGGWSSYNSPLH
.	TRBV6-6	TRBJ1-2	ASSFAGVEDGYT
.	TRBV7-9	TRBJ1-5	ASSSSEYQPQH
TRBD1	TRBV12-3/TRBV12-4	TRBJ1-5	ASSRKGQGPQH
.	TRBV12-3/TRBV12-4	TRBJ1-1	ASIPNLGGLTEAF
TRBD1	TRBV20-1	TRBJ1-4	SGKGGTGGEKLF
.	TRBV7-2	TRBJ2-5	ASSQAGFRETQY